The 19 T cell receptor beta chains below come from one sample, sequenced in a study of blood T cell repertoires in COVID-19. Sequencing used immunoSEQ multiplex PCR; TCRdb keeps in-frame clones, though not all of them. The sample has about 62,000 clones, around 85% seen once. Sequenced: peripheral blood. Every receptor here comes from a man between 60 and 75 years old with acute or convalescent COVID-19.

The chain is built from TRBV4-2 and TRBJ1-5; a possible D gene is TRBD1 (5 bases). Per germline, CDR1 LGHNA and CDR2 YNFKEQ. V dropped 0 bases and J dropped 4 bases, with 10 bases sitting between them. The CDR3 covers 15 residues. CDR3 nucleotides: TGTGCCAGCAGCCAAGAGACGGGGGGGAATCAGCCCCAGCATTTT. As protein: CASSQETGGNQPQHF.

This chain connects TRBV27 to TRBJ2-6; D is undetermined. Trimming cost V 2 bases and J 2 bases, with 7 bases left between them. The germline V gene encodes CDR1 MNHEY and CDR2 SMNVEV (reference sequence). The length of the CDR3 is 15 residues. The CDR3 bases are TGTGCCAGCAGTTTAGACTGGGCTGGGGCCAACGTCCTGACTTTC. Protein sequence: CASSLDWAGANVLTF.

This clone was observed a few times. The chain employs TRBV2 and TRBJ2-7; perhaps TRBD1 as D (5 bases). Germline CDR1 SNHLY, CDR2 FYNNEI. V dropped 6 bases and J dropped 5 bases, with 20 bases sitting between them. The CDR3 loop spans 15 amino acids. CDR3 in amino acids: CASRMGSSKGNEQYF. The CDR3 DNA reads TGTGCCAGCAGGATGGGATCCTCCAAGGGGAACGAGCAGTACTTC.

This sequence joins TRBV29-1 and TRBJ1-2; TRBD1 aligns across 7 bases. Germline CDR1 is SQVTM and CDR2 is ANQGSEA. There are 12 residues in the CDR3. Trimming at V came to 8 bases and at J to 5 bases, leaving 8 bases not matched to a gene. The CDR3 protein is CSISTGRYGYTF. As DNA, the CDR3 is TGCAGCATTTCGACAGGGCGGTATGGCTACACCTTC.

This chain links TRBV5-1 with TRBJ2-1; 8 bases fit TRBD2. This CDR3 comprises 15 residues. The germline V gene has CDR1 SGHRS and CDR2 YFSETQ. V lost 0 bases to trimming and J lost 4 bases; unmatched junction nucleotides: 3. The CDR3 coding sequence is TGCGCCAGCAGCTTGGCTAGCGGGCTATACAATGAGCAGTTCTTC. Its translation is CASSLASGLYNEQFF.

This clone was seen only once. V and J are TRBV28 and TRBJ2-4; D is possibly TRBD2 (5 bases). This CDR3 has 16 residues. Germline V CDR1 and CDR2: MDHEN, SYDVKM. V was clipped by 8 bases and J by 3 bases, with 20 bases between them. CDR3 in amino acids: CASRPSVRVGKNIQYF. CDR3 nucleotide sequence: TGTGCCAGCCGCCCTTCCGTGCGGGTAGGCAAAAACATTCAGTACTTC.

The V gene is TRBV24-1, the J gene TRBJ2-5, with 8 bases that match TRBD2. This CDR3 has 15 residues. J was trimmed by 5 bases and V by 3 bases; bases with no gene match: 7. Per germline, CDR1 KGHDR and CDR2 SFDVKD. The CDR3 nucleotides are TGTGCCACCAGTGATCCGAGCGGGAGCGGGGAGACCCAGTACTTC. This sequence encodes CATSDPSGSGETQYF.

J is TRBJ1-2 and V is TRBV6-5; TRBD1 might be the D (5 bases). Deletions cut 0 bases from V and 4 bases from J, with 9 bases between. Germline V gene sequence: CDR1 MNHEY, CDR2 SVGAGI. CDR3 length: 14 residues. CDR3 sequence (DNA): TGTGCCAGCAGTTACTCGCCAGGGATCTATGGCTACACCTTC. Translation: CASSYSPGIYGYTF.

V and J are TRBV18 and TRBJ2-7; the D gene is possibly TRBD2 (5 bases). The CDR3 runs 14 residues. Per germline, CDR1 KGHSH and CDR2 LQKENI. V gave up 3 bases and J gave up 0 bases, with 9 bases separating them. The chain's CDR3 is CASSPDWASYEQYF. Written as DNA, the CDR3 is TGTGCCAGCTCACCGGACTGGGCCTCCTACGAGCAGTACTTC.

The chain uses TRBV7-3 and TRBJ2-1, with 10 bases lining up with TRBD1. Germline CDR1 SGHTA, CDR2 FQGTGA. The CDR3 covers 16 residues. Trimming took 4 bases from V and 6 from J; bases not matched to a gene: 9. The CDR3 DNA reads TGTGCCAGCAGCTACTCTAGGGACAGGGGATTCAATGAGCAGTTCTTC. This translates into CASSYSRDRGFNEQFF.

In its sample, this clone was seen a few times. CDR3 region: CASSLGGRIEAFF. The CDR3 DNA follows: TGTGCCAGCAGCTTGGGGGGGCGAATTGAAGCTTTCTTT. This chain joins TRBV5-4 and TRBJ1-1; TRBD1 might be the D (6 bases). CDR3 length equals 13 residues. The germline V gene encodes CDR1 SGHNT and CDR2 YYREEE (reference sequence). The V gene lost 0 bases and the J gene lost 7 bases, with 10 bases spanning the gap. Full variable domain (remainder filled in from reference TRBV5-4 and TRBJ1-1): ETGVTQSPTHLIKTRGQQVTLRCSSQSGHNTVSWYQQALGQGPQFIFQYYREEENGRGNFPPRFSGLQFPNYSSELNVNALELDDSALYLCASSLGGRIEAFFGQGTRLTVV.

V gene TRBV10-3 combines with J gene TRBJ2-5; D remains unclear. Trimming took off 3 bases at V and 4 bases at J, with 6 bases between the two ends. CDR1 and CDR2 (germline): ENHRY, SYGVKD. The CDR3 covers 12 residues. The DNA for the CDR3 is TGTGCCATCAGTGATCACGGAGAGACCCAGTACTTC. It codes for CAISDHGETQYF.

This clone appeared once. The rearrangement joins TRBV21-1 to TRBJ1-2; TRBD1, the table's D call, lacks a check against the DNA. TRBV21-1 is tagged as a pseudogene. The CDR3 is made up of 14 amino acids. In DNA, the CDR3 is TGTGCCAGCAGCAAAGAGCAGGGGGCTGGGGGCTACACCTTC. It yields the protein CASSKEQGAGGYTF.

In this sample, this clone turned up a few times. The chain carries TRBV5-6 and TRBJ2-1; tentative D call: TRBD1 (6 bases). CDR3 length: 14 residues. V dropped 3 bases and J dropped 6 bases, with 13 bases sitting between them. CDR1 SGHDT and CDR2 YYEEEE come from the germline V gene. DNA for the CDR3: TGTGCCAGCAGCTCCGGACAGTTGGGCAATGAGCAGTTCTTC. The encoded protein is CASSSGQLGNEQFF.

The V and J genes are TRBV4-2 and TRBJ1-2, with D hard to call. V was shortened by 0 bases and J by 8 bases, with 16 bases between the two germline ends. The CDR3 runs 15 residues. CDR1 is LGHNA, CDR2 YNFKEQ, per germline. The CDR3 protein is CASSQDGGGQGGYTF. CDR3 sequence (DNA): TGTGCCAGCAGCCAAGATGGAGGAGGCCAAGGCGGCTACACCTTC.

The rearrangement links TRBV19 to TRBJ1-5, with 8 positions matching TRBD1. The ends lost 5 bases at V and 6 bases at J; junction bases unmatched: 9. CDR1 and CDR2 from the germline V gene are LNHDA and SQIVND (reference sequence). This CDR3 is 15 amino acids long. CDR3 bases: TGTGCCAGTAGTCCAGGTGACAGGGGCGTTCAGCCCCAGCATTTT. Translating gives CASSPGDRGVQPQHF. The entire variable domain, with the rest obtained from reference TRBV19 and TRBJ1-5, is as follows: DGGITQSPKYLFRKEGQNVTLSCEQNLNHDAMYWYRQDPGQGLRLIYYSQIVNDFQKGDIAEGYSVSREKKESFPLTVTSAQKNPTAFYLCASSPGDRGVQPQHFGDGTRLSIL.

The chain carries TRBV7-3 and TRBJ2-1, with TRBD2 identical over 13 bases. Looked up from germline, CDR1 is SGHTA and CDR2 is FQGTGA. J was trimmed by 6 bases and V by 6 bases; bases with no gene match: 5. CDR3 length: 15 amino acids. The CDR3 is CASSRTSGSFNEQFF. For the CDR3, the DNA is TGTGCCAGCAGTCGGACTAGCGGGAGTTTCAATGAGCAGTTCTTC. Combining the CDR3 with reference TRBV7-3 and TRBJ2-1 gives the whole variable domain GAGVSQTPSNKVTEKGKYVELRCDPISGHTALYWYRQSLGQGPEFLIYFQGTGAADDSGLPNDRFFAVRPEGSVSTLKIQRTERGDSAVYLCASSRTSGSFNEQFFGPGTRLTVL.

This clone was counted a single time. The V and J genes are TRBV27 and TRBJ2-7, with 7 bases aligning to TRBD2. CDR3 length equals 15 residues. V dropped 2 bases and J dropped 3; count of bases not matched to a gene: 7. In germline, CDR1 is MNHEY, CDR2 SMNVEV (reference sequence). The CDR3 is CASSLTPQRDYEQYF. The CDR3 DNA reads as TGTGCCAGCAGTTTAACGCCTCAGCGGGACTACGAGCAGTACTTC.

The CDR3 region is CAWSRGQNGAEAFF. Written as DNA, the CDR3 is TGTGCCTGGAGCCGGGGACAGAACGGCGCTGAAGCTTTCTTT. The rearrangement uses TRBV30 and TRBJ1-1, with TRBD1 identical over 7 bases. The germline gives CDR1 GTSNPN, CDR2 SVGIG (reference sequence). Trimming at V came to 3 bases and at J to 6 bases, leaving 10 bases not matched to a gene. The CDR3 extends over 14 amino acids.